This entry is about one TCR beta chain. Antigen specificity is unknown. This is likely a read error, given that the CDR3 carries no conserved phenylalanine or tryptophan at its end. Per the germline V gene, CDR1 is SQVTM and CDR2 is ANQGSEA. CDR3 size: 18 residues. This sample was taken from a study of tumor-infiltrating lymphocytes in primary liver carcinoma. Study background: Enrolled patients were male and female, aged 30 to 69 years. Between about 4 and 11 cm across, the tumors were all of stage T1-T3 N0M0.

Study-wide points: It was tumor-adjacent and tumor-blood pairs that overlapped less than tumor region pairs did.

Total RNA (roughly 540 ng) served as template for TCR beta cDNA synthesis primed by a constant-region primer. ARM-PCR, slightly modified, supplied the TCR beta libraries through three nested multiplex PCR rounds. Researchers ran the first two PCR rounds for roughly 11 cycles each with TRBV1-TRBV30 forward primers and a C-beta reverse primer. TCRdb called the multiplex PCR reads again in MiXCR, with one record for every CDR3 protein. The profile covers roughly 22,000 distinct CDR3 sequences, with 80% appearing a single time and roughly a third taken by the ten largest. Starting material for RNA and DNA co-extraction consisted of roughly 20-34 mg of unsorted bulk tissue.

Sequenced material: liver tumor tissue from sampling region 2. Specified subset: tumor region T2, inferior pole. The chain carries TRBV29-1 and TRBJ2-1, with TRBD2 matching over 11 bases. This TCR was sampled from a woman aged 30 to 39 with primary liver carcinoma and hepatitis B virus infection. CDR3 nucleotide sequence: TGCTGCGTTTCAAGACTAGCTGCCCTAGCGGGAGGTGGGAATGAGCAGTTCATC. This gives the protein CCVSRLAALAGGGNEQFI.